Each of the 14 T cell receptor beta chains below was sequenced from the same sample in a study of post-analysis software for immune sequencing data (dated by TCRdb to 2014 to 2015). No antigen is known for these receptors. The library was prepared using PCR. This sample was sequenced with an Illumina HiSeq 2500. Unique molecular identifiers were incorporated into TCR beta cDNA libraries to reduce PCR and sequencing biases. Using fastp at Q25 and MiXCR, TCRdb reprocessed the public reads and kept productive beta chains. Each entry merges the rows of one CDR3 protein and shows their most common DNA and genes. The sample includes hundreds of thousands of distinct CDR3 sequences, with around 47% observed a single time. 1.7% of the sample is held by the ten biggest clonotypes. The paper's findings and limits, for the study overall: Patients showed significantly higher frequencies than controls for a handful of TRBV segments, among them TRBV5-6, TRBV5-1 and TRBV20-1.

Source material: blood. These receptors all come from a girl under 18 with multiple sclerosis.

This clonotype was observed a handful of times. The CDR3 coding sequence is TGTGCCAGCAGCCCCAACATGAACACTGAAGCTTTCTTT. This translates into CASSPNMNTEAFF. The chain couples TRBV14 to TRBJ1-1; no clear D gene. Trimming removed 4 bases at V and 0 bases at J, with 6 bases between. The length of the CDR3 is 13 residues. Germline V CDR1 and CDR2: SGHDN, FVKESK.

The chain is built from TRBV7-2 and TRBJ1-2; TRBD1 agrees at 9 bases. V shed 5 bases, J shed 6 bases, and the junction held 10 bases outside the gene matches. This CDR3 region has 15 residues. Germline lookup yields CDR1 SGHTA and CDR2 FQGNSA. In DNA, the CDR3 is TGTGCCAGCAGCCCAAGGGCGGGACAGGGCAATGGCTACACCTTC. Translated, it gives CASSPRAGQGNGYTF.

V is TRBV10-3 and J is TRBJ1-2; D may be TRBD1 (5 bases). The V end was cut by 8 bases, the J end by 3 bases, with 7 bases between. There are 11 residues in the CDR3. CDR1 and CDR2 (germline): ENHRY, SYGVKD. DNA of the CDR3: TGTGCCATCGGGGGGGACTATGGCTACACCTTC. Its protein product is CAIGGDYGYTF.

The CDR3 loop reads CASSSSSGETQYF. The CDR3 DNA sequence: TGTGCCAGCAGCTCCAGTAGTGGGGAGACCCAGTACTTC. The chain recombines TRBV7-9 with TRBJ2-5, with D unclear. The V gene lost 4 bases and the J gene lost 5 bases, with 11 bases spanning the gap. This CDR3 region has 13 residues. The germline gives CDR1 SEHNR, CDR2 FQNEAQ (reference sequence).

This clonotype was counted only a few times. DNA of the CDR3: TGTGCCAGCAGCGTATTAGCGGGGGAAATGAATGAGCAGTTCTTC. This encodes CASSVLAGEMNEQFF. The chain is built from TRBV9 and TRBJ2-1; the match to TRBD2 covers 9 bases. CDR3 length: 15 residues. Germline V lookup: CDR1 SGDLS, CDR2 YYNGEE. Losses at the gene ends were 1 base for V and 7 bases for J; bases not matched to a gene: 6.

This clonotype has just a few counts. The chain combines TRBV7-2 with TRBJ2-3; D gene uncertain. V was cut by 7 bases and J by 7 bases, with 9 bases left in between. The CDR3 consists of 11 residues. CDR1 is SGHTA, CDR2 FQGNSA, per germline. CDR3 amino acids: CASIATYTQYF. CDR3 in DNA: TGTGCCAGCATCGCCACGTATACGCAGTATTTT.

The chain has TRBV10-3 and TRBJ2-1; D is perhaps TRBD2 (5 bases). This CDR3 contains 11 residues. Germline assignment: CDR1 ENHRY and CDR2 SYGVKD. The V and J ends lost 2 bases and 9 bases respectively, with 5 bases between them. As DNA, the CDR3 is TGTGCCATCAGTGAGGCGGGTGAGCAGTTCTTC. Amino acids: CAISEAGEQFF.

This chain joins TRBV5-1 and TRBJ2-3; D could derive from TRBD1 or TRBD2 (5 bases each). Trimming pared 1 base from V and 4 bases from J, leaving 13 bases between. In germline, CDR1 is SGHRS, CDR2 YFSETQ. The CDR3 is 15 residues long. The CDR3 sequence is CASSLLGAGPDTQYF. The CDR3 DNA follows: TGCGCCAGCAGCTTGCTTGGGGCGGGCCCAGATACGCAGTATTTT.

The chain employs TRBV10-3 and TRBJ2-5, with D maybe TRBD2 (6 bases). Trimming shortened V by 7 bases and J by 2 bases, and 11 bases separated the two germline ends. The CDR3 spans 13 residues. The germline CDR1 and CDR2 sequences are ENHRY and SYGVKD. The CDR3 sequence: CAITSGLQETQYF. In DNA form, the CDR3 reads TGTGCCATCACGAGCGGGTTGCAAGAGACCCAGTACTTC.

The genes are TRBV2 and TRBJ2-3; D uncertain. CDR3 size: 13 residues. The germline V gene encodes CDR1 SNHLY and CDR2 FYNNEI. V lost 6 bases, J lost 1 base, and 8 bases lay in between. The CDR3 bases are TGTGCCAGCAGGCCCGTCGGCACAGATACGCAGTATTTT. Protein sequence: CASRPVGTDTQYF.

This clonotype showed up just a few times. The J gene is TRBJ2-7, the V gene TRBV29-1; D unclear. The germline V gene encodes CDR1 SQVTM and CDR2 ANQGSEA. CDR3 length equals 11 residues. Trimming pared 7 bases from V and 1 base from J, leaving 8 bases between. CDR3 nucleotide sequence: TGCAGCGCCACAGTGTCCTACGAGCAGTACTTC. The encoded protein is CSATVSYEQYF.

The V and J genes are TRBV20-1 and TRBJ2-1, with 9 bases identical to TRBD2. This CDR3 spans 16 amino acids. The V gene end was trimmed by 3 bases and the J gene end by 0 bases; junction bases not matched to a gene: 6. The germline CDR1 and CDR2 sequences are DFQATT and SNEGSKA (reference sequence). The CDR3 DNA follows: TGCAGTGCTAGGGTTAGCGGGGGCCTCTCCTACAATGAGCAGTTCTTC. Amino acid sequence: CSARVSGGLSYNEQFF.

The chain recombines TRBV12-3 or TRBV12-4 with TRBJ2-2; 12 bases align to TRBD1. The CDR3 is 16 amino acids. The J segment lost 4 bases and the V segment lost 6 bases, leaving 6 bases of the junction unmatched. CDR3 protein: CASRGTGGWSTGELFF. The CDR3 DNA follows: TGTGCCAGCAGAGGGACAGGGGGCTGGAGCACCGGGGAGCTGTTTTTT.

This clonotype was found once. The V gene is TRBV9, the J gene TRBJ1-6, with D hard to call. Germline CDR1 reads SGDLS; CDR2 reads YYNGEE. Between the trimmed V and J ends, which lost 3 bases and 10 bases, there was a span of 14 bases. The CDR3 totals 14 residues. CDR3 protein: CASSDFPGRSPLHF. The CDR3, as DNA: TGTGCCAGCAGCGATTTTCCGGGAAGGTCACCCCTCCACTTT.